These T cell receptor beta chains were read from a single sample in a study of blood T cell repertoires in COVID-19. The method was immunoSEQ multiplex PCR; TCRdb's version includes in-frame clones alone and lacks a portion of them. The sample holds fewer than 350,000 clones, 80% to 95% seen once. The sample was PBMCs or T cells enriched from blood (not recorded which). The receptors derive from a man aged 40-50 years who had been exposed to COVID-19. Both conserved end residues are part of each CDR3. Each record gives: V gene, J gene, clone size, D gene, CDR3 DNA, CDR3 protein. D genes are given only for firm matches. Size is omitted from some rows. Given values are once, few, many or a class for expanded clones.

>TRBV28|TRBJ2-7|-|-
TGTGCCAGCAGTTACGCCAGCTCCTACGAGCAGTACTTC
CASSYASSYEQYF
>TRBV5-5|TRBJ2-3|-|TRBD1
TGTGCCAGCAGCTATACAGGGGCTTTTAGCACAGATACGCAGTATTTT
CASSYTGAFSTDTQYF
>TRBV10-3|TRBJ2-2|-|-
TGTGCCATCGGCGGAGGTCCGAACACCGGGGAGCTGTTTTTT
CAIGGGPNTGELFF
>TRBV19|TRBJ2-1|-|-
TGTGCCAGTAGTATCAGGAGGGCCCAATCAAATGAGCAGTTCTTC
CASSIRRAQSNEQFF
>TRBV6-4|TRBJ2-1|few|TRBD2
TGTGCCAGCAGTGAACTAGCGGGAGGCCATGAGCAGTTCTTC
CASSELAGGHEQFF
>TRBV6-5|TRBJ2-1|-|TRBD2
TGTGCCAGCAGTCTCGGGGCGGGAGGCCTCAATGAGCAGTTCTTC
CASSLGAGGLNEQFF
>TRBV7-9|TRBJ2-1|-|-
TGTGCCAGCAGCGTAGATTACAGGGTCCCGTTCTTC
CASSVDYRVPFF
>TRBV29-1|TRBJ1-1|-|-
TGCAGCGTTTGGGGCGGATTGAACACTGAAGCTTTCTTT
CSVWGGLNTEAFF
>TRBV30|TRBJ1-1|-|-
TGTGCCTGGAGGGGGCAGGGGAGTACGGCTTTCTTT
CAWRGQGSTAFF
>TRBV4-2|TRBJ1-2|-|TRBD1
TGTGCCAGCAGCCCGACAGGGAACTATGGCTACACCTTC
CASSPTGNYGYTF
>TRBV24-1|TRBJ2-3|-|TRBD2
TGTGCCACCAGTGATTTTGGGACTAGCGGGACCACAGATACGCAGTATTTT
CATSDFGTSGTTDTQYF
>TRBV11-2|TRBJ1-1|-|TRBD1
TGTGCCAGCAGCTTGGGGACAGGGACCACTGAAGCTTTCTTT
CASSLGTGTTEAFF
>TRBV28|TRBJ2-2|-|-
TGTGCCAGCACTACGTCAGGGGCGAACACCGGGGAGCTGTTTTTT
CASTTSGANTGELFF
>TRBV10-3|TRBJ2-3|-|TRBD1
TGTGCCATCGGTGGGGACAGTAGGTCAGATACGCAGTATTTT
CAIGGDSRSDTQYF
>TRBV19|TRBJ1-4|once|TRBD1
TGTGCCAGTAGGTCTCCACAGGGGTCTGAAAAACTGTTTTTT
CASRSPQGSEKLFF
>TRBV6-4|TRBJ1-1|-|-
TGTGCCAGCGAAGGGGGCACTGAAGCTTTCTTT
CASEGGTEAFF
>TRBV27|TRBJ2-1|-|-
TGTGCCAGCAGGGTCGGTGGGCGAGGGGAGCAGTTCTTC
CASRVGGRGEQFF
>TRBV5-4|TRBJ2-2|-|-
TGTGCCAGCAGCGATAGTCTAACCGGGGAGCTGTTTTTT
CASSDSLTGELFF
>TRBV9|TRBJ2-7|-|-
TGTGCCAGCAGCGTAGGGACAGCCCTCGCCTACGAGCAGTACTTC
CASSVGTALAYEQYF
>TRBV4-2|TRBJ2-1|-|TRBD2
TGTGCCAGCAGCCTTGGACTAGCGCCATACAATGAGCAGTTCTTC
CASSLGLAPYNEQFF
>TRBV9|TRBJ2-1|-|-
TGTGCCAGCAGCCACGAGAATGAGCAGTTCTTC
CASSHENEQFF